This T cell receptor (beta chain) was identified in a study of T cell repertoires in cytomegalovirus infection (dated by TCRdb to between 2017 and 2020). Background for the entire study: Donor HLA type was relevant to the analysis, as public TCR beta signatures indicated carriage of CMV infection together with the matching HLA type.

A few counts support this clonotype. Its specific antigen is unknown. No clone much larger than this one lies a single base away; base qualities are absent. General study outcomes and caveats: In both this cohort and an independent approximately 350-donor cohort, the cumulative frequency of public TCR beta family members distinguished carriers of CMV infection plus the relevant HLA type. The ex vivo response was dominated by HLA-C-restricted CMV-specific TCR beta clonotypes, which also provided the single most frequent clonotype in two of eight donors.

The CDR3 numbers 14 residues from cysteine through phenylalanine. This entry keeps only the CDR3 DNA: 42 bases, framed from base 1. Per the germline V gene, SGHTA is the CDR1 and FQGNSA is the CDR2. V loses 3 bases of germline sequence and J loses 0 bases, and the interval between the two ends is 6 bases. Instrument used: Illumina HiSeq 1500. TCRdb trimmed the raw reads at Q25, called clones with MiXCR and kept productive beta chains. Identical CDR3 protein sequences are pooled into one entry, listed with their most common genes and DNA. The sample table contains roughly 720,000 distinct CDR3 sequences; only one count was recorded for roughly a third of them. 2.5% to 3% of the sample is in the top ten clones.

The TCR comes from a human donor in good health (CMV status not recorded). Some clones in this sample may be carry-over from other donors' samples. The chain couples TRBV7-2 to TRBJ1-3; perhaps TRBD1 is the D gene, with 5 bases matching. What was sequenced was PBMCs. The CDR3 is CASSFGHSGNTIYF. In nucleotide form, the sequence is TGTGCCAGCAGCTTCGGACACTCTGGAAACACCATATATTTT.